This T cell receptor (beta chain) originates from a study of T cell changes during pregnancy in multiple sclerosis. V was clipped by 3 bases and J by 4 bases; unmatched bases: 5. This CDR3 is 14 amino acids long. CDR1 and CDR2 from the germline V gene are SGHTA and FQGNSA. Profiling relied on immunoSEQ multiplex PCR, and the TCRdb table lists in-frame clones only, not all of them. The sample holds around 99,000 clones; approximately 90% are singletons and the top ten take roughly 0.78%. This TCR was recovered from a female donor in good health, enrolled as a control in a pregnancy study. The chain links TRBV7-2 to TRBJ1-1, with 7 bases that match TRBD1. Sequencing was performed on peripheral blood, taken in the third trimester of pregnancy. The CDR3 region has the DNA TGTGCCAGCAGCTTTACAGGGGAAATCACTGAAGCTTTCTTT. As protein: CASSFTGEITEAFF.